This record looks at one TCR beta chain sequence and its context. Its antigen is as yet unknown. The CDR3 extends over 16 amino acids. V lost 1 base to trimming and J lost 8 bases, with 15 bases between them. The data derive from a study of vaccination and CD4 T cells after COVID-19. The wider study: Either a CEFX pool, an HIV-1 Nef pool, or no peptide was added to control cultures. General study points: The median proportion of reactive clones detected only post-vaccination in convalescent patients was about 87%. Recorded median SARS-CoV-2-reactive clonotype numbers increased from 21 to 38 without reaching significance.

The Oncomine TCR Beta short-read assay sequenced DNA from cultured CD4+ T cells. TCRdb analysed the PCR reads with MiXCR anew, one entry per CDR3 protein. Seen here are about 6,400 distinct CDR3 sequences, 40% to 55% observed once, and the top ten hold 26%. As for treatment: approximately 9-day PBMC culture with coronavirus spike peptide pools or control peptides (ViraFEST assay). Prior to the COVID-19 pandemic (2011-2018), the unexposed donor's CD4+ T cells were collected. Sequenced input: CD4+ T cells from blood, cultured in vitro. The receptor's source is a human donor in good health. The chain uses TRBV12-3 or TRBV12-4 and TRBJ1-6, with D maybe TRBD1 (6 bases). This CDR3 reads CASSLDRVGVDSPLHF. The DNA of the CDR3 is TGTGCCAGCAGTTTAGACAGGGTCGGTGTCGATTCACCCCTCCACTTT.